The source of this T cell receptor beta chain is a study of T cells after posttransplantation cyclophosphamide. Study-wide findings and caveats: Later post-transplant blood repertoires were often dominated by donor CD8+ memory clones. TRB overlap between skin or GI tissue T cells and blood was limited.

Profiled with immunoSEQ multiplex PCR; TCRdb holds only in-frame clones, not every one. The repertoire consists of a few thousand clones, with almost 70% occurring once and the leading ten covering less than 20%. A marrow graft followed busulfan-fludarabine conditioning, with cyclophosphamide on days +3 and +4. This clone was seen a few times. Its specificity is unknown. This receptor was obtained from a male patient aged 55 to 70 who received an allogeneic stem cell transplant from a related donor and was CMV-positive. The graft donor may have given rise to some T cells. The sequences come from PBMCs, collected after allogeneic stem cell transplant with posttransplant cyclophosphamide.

The CDR3 spells CASSLVWASGGLNEQFF. The CDR3 DNA follows: TGTGCCAGCAGCTTAGTGTGGGCTAGCGGGGGACTAAATGAGCAGTTCTTC. The chain links TRBV13 to TRBJ2-1; TRBD2 matches 10 bases. V was clipped by 1 base and J by 7 bases; unmatched bases: 10. Germline loops: CDR1 PRHDT, CDR2 FYEKMQ (reference sequence). The CDR3 totals 17 residues.